This T cell receptor (beta chain) originates from a study of beta chain features in type 1 diabetes. Whole-study findings and limits: Across all four CD4+ subsets, people with type 1 diabetes showed modestly shorter TCRB CDR3s. Fewer insertions but more deletions were seen at VDJ junctions in type 1 diabetes patients. HLA influence on TCRB rearrangement stayed unresolved here.

Naive, central memory, regulatory and stem cell-like memory cells within the CD4+ compartment were sorted using CD45RO/CCR7/CD25/CD127/CD95/CD27. Germline V CDR1 and CDR2: GTSNPN, SVGIG (reference sequence). Trimming left V 5 bases short and J 3 bases short, with 11 bases between. This CDR3 has 13 residues. The entirety of the isolated RNA underwent reverse transcription, so expressed TCRB transcripts were sequenced. Sequenced by immunoSEQ multiplex PCR; TCRdb stores in-frame clones only, minus some. Of approximately 270,000 clones in the sample, over 11% were seen once. A few counts support this clone. Its antigen is not known.

The specimen was naive CD4+ T cells from blood. This rearrangement joins TRBV30 to TRBJ1-5, with a weak D call TRBD1 (6 bases). The source is a man aged 30-40 years with type 1 diabetes. CDR3 in amino acids: CAWSGASNQPQHF. The CDR3 DNA sequence: TGTGCCTGGTCAGGGGCCTCCAATCAGCCCCAGCATTTT.